This TCR beta chain originates from a study of tumor-infiltrating lymphocytes in primary liver carcinoma. Points from the study as a whole: The study found tumor-adjacent and tumor-blood pairs overlapped less than tumor region pairs.

Scientists recovered RNA and DNA together from roughly 20-30 mg of unsorted bulk tissue. This clonotype was seen at least ten times. Its antigen remains unidentified. A single base separates this from a much larger clone, so it may be a read error. The researchers produced TCR beta cDNA from 500 ng total RNA with a constant-region primer. Slightly modified ARM-PCR, run as three nested multiplex PCR rounds, produced the TCR beta libraries. Running ten to eleven cycles apiece, the first two PCR rounds relied on TRBV1-TRBV30 forward primers together with a C-beta reverse primer. Each CDR3 protein is one row after TCRdb ran MiXCR on the multiplex PCR reads. Of roughly 50,000 distinct CDR3 sequences in the sample, 60% to 75% were seen once. This CDR3 has 13 amino acids. With 5 bases removed from V and 10 bases from J, the gap between germline ends came to 15 bases. Looked up from germline, CDR1 is SGHAT and CDR2 is FQNNGV.

The chain combines TRBV11-2 with TRBJ2-1; tentative D call: TRBD1 (5 bases). The receptor's source is a middle-aged man with primary liver carcinoma and hepatitis B virus infection. Sequencing was performed on liver tumor tissue from sampling region 2. Subset here: tumor region T2, inferior pole. CDR3 region: CASSPRGQSEQFF. For the CDR3, the DNA is TGTGCCAGCAGCCCAAGGGGCCAGTCCGAGCAGTTCTTC. Filled out from reference TRBV11-2 and TRBJ2-1, the complete variable domain reads EAGVAQSPRYKIIEKRQSVAFWCNPISGHATLYWYQQILGQGPKLLIQFQNNGVVDDSQLPKDRFSAERLKGVDSTLKIQPAKLEDSAVYLCASSPRGQSEQFFGPGTRLTVL.